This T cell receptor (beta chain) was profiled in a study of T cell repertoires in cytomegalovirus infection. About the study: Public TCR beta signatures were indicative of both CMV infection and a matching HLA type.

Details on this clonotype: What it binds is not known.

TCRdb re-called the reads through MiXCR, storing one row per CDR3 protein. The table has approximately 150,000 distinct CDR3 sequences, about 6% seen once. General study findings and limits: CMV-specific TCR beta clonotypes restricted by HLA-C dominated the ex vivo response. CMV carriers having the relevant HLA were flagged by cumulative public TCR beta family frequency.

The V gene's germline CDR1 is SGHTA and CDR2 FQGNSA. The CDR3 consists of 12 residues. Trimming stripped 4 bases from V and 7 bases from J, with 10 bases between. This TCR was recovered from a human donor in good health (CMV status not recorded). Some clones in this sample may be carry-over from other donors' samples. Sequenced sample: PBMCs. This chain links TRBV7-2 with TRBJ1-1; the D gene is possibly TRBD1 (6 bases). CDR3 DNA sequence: TGTGCCAGCAGCTCCACCAGGGGTGAAGCTTTCTTT. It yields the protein CASSSTRGEAFF.